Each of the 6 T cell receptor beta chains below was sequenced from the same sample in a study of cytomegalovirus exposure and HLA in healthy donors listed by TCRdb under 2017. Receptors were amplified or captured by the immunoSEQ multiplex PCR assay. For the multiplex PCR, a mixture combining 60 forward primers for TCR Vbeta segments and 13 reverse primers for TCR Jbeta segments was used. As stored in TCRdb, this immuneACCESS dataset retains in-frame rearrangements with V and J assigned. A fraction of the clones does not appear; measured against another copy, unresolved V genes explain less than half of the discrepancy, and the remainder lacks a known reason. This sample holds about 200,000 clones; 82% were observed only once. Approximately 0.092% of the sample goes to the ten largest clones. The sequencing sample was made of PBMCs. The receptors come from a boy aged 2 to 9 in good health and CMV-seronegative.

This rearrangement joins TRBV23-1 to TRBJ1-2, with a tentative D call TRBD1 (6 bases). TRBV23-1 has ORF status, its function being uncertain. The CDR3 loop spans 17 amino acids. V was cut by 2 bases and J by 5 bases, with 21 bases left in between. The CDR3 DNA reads TGCGCCAGCAGTCAAACCCCCTTCGGGGGGCCCCTTTATGGCTACACCTTC. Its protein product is CASSQTPFGGPLYGYTF.

The CDR3 here is CSASGFTEAFF. CDR3 sequence (DNA): TGCAGTGCTAGCGGGTTCACTGAAGCTTTCTTT. The V call is TRBV20-1, the J call TRBJ1-1; D remains unclear. V was cut by 3 bases and J by 4 bases, with 6 bases left in between. Germline V lookup: CDR1 DFQATT, CDR2 SNEGSKA (reference sequence). CDR3 length equals 11 residues.

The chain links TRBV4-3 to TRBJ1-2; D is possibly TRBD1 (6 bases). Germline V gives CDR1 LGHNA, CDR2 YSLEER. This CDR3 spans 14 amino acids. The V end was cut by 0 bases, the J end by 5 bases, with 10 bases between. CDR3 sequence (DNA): TGCGCCAGCAGCCAAGACTGGGGGCGATATGGCTACACCTTC. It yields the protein CASSQDWGRYGYTF.

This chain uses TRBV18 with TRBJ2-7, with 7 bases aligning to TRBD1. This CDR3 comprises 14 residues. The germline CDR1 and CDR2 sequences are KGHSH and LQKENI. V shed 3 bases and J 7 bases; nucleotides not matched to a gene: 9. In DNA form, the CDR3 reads TGTGCCAGCTCACCTAGACAGGGATCGGGGGAGCAGTACTTC. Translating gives CASSPRQGSGEQYF.

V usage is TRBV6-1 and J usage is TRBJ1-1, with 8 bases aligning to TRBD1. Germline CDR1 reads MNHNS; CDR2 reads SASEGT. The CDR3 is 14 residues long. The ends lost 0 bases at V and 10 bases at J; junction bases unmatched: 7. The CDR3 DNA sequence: TGTGCCAGCAGTGAAGCGGCAGGACAGGGAATAGCTTTCTTT. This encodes CASSEAAGQGIAFF.

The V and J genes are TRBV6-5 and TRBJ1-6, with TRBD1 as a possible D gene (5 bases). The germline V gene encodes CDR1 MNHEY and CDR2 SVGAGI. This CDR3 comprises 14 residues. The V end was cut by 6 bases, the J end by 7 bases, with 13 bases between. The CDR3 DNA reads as TGTGCCAGCAGAGAACCGGGACTGAATTCACCCCTCCACTTT. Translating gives CASREPGLNSPLHF.